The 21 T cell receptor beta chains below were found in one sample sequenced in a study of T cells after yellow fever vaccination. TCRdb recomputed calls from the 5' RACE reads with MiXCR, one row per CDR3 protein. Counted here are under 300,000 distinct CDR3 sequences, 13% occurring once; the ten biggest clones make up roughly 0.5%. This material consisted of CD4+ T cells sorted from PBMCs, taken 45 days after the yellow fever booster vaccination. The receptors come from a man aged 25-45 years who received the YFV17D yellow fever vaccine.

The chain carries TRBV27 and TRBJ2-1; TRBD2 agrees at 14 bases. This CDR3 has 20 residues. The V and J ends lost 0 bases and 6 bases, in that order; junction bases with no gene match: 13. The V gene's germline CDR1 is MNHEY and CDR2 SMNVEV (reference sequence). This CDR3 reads CASSLSRLAGGDLRSNEQFF. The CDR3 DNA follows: TGTGCCAGCAGTTTATCGCGACTAGCGGGAGGGGACCTTAGAAGCAATGAGCAGTTCTTC.

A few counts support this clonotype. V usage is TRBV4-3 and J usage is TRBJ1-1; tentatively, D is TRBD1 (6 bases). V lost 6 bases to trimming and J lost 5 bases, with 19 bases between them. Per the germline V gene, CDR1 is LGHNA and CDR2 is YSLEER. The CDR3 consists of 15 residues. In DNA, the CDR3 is TGCGCCAGCAGGGACCAGGGGACCATAGGGACTGAAGCTTTCTTT. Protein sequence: CASRDQGTIGTEAFF.

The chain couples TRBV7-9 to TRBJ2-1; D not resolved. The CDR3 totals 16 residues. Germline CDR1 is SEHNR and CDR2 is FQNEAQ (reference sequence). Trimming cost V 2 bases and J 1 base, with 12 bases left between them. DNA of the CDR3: TGTGCCAGCAGCTTATCAGGCGCAGTATCCTACAATGAGCAGTTCTTC. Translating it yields CASSLSGAVSYNEQFF.

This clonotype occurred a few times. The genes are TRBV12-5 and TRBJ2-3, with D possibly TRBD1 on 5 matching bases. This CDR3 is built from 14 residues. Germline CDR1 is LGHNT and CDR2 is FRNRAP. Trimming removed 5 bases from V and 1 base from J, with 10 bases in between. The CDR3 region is CASGKTARTDTQYF. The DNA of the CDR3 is TGTGCTAGTGGTAAGACAGCGCGCACAGATACGCAGTATTTT.

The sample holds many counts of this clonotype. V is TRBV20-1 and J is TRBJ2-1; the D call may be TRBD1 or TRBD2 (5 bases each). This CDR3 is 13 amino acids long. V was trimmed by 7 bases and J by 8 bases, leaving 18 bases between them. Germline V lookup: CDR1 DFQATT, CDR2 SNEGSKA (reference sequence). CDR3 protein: CSVNDGIGDEQFF. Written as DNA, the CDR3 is TGCAGTGTTAATGACGGGATAGGGGATGAGCAGTTCTTC.

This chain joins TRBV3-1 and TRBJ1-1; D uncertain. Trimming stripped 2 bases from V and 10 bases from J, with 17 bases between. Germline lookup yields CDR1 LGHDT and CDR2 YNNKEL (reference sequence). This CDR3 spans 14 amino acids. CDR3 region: CASSQNRGLVVAFF. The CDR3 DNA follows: TGTGCCAGCAGCCAAAACAGAGGCCTCGTGGTAGCTTTCTTT.

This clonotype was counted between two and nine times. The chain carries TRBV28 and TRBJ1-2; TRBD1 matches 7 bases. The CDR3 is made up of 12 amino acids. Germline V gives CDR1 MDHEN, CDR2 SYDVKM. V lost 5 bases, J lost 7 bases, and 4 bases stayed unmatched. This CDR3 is CASSTNRGGYTF. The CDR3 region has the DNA TGTGCCAGCAGTACAAACAGGGGTGGCTACACCTTC.

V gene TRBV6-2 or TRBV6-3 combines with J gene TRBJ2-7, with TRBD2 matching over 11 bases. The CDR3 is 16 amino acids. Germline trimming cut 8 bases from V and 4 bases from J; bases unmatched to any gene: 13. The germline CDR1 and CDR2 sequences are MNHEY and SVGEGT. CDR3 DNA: TGTGCCAGCGGTTGGGGAGCGGGACTAGCGGTATACGAGCAGTACTTC. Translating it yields CASGWGAGLAVYEQYF.

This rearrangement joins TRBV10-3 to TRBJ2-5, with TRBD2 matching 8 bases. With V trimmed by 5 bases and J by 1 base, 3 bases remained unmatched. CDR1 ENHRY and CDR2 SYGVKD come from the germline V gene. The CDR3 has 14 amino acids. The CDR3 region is CAISPTSGQETQYF. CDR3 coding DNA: TGTGCCATCAGTCCCACTAGCGGCCAAGAGACCCAGTACTTC.

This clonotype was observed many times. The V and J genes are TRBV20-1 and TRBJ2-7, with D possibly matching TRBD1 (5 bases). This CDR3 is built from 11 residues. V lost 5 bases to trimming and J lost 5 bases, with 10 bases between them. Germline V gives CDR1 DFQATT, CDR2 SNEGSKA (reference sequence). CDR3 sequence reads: CSAPRVDEQYF. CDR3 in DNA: TGCAGTGCTCCCAGGGTGGACGAGCAGTACTTC.

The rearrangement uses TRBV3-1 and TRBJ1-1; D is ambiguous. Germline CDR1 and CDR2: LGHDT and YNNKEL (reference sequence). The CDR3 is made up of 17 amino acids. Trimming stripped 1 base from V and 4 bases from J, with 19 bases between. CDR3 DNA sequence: TGTGCCAGCAGCCAAGTTCCCGGGGTTCTCTTCGGCACTGAAGCTTTCTTT. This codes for CASSQVPGVLFGTEAFF.

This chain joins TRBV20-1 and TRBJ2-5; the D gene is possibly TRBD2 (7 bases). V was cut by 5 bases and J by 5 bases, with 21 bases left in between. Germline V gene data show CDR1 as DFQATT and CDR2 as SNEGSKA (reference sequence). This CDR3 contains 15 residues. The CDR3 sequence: CSAVDGGGSFETQYF. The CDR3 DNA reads TGCAGTGCTGTCGATGGGGGCGGGAGTTTTGAGACCCAGTACTTC.

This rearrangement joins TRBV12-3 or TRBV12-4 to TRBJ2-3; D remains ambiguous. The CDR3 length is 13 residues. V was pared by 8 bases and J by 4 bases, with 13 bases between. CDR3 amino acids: CASSLYPPDTQYF. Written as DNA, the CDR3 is TGTGCCAGCTCTCTTTACCCACCAGATACGCAGTATTTT.

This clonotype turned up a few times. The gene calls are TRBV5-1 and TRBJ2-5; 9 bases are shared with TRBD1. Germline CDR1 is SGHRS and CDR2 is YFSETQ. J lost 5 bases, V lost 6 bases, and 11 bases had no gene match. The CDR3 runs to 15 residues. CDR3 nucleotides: TGCGCCAGCACCCAGACAGGGGGAATCGATGAGACCCAGTACTTC. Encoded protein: CASTQTGGIDETQYF.

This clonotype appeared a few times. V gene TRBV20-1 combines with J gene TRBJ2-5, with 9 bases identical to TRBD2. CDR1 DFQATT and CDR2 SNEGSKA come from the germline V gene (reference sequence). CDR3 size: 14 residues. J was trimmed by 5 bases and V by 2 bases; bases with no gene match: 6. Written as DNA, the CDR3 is TGCAGTGCTAGAAACTTAGCGGGAGTGGAGACCCAGTACTTC. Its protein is CSARNLAGVETQYF.

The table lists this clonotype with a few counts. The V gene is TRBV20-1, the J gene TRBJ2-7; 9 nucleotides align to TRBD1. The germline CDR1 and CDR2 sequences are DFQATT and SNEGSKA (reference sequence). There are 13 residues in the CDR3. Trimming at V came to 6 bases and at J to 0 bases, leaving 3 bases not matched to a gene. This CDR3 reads CSADRGSSYEQYF. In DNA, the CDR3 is TGCAGTGCAGACAGGGGGAGCTCCTACGAGCAGTACTTC.

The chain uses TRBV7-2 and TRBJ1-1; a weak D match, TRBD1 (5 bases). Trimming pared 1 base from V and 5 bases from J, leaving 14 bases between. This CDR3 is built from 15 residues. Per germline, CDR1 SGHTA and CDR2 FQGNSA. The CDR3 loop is CASSLVSKKGTEAFF. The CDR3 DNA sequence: TGTGCCAGCAGCTTAGTTTCGAAAAAGGGGACTGAAGCTTTCTTT.

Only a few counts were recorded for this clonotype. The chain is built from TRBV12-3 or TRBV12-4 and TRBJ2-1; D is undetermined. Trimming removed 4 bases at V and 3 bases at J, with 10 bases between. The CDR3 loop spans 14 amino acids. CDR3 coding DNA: TGTGCCAGCAGTTCTATTGGGCACTACAATGAGCAGTTCTTC. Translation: CASSSIGHYNEQFF.

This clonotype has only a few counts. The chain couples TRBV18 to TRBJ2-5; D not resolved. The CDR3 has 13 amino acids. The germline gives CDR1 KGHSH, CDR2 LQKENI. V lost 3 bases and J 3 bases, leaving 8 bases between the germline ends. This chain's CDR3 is CASSPYLEETQYF. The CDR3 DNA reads TGTGCCAGCTCACCCTATCTTGAAGAGACCCAGTACTTC.

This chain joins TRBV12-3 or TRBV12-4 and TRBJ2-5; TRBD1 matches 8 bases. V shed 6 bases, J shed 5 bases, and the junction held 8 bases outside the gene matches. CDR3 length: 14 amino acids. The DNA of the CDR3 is TGTGCCAGCAGCCCCCCAGGGGGCGCGGAGACCCAGTACTTC. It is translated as CASSPPGGAETQYF.

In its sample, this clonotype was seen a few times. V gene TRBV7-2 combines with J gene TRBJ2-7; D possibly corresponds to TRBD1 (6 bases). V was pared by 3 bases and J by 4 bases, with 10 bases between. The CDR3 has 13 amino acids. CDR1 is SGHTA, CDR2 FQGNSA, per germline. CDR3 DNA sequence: TGTGCCAGCAGCTTTGACAGGCAGTACGAGCAGTACTTC. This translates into CASSFDRQYEQYF. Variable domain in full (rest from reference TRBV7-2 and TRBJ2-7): GAGVSQSPSNKVTEKGKDVELRCDPISGHTALYWYRQSLGQGLEFLIYFQGNSAPDKSGLPSDRFSAERTGGSVSTLTIQRTQQEDSAVYLCASSFDRQYEQYFGPGTRLTVT.